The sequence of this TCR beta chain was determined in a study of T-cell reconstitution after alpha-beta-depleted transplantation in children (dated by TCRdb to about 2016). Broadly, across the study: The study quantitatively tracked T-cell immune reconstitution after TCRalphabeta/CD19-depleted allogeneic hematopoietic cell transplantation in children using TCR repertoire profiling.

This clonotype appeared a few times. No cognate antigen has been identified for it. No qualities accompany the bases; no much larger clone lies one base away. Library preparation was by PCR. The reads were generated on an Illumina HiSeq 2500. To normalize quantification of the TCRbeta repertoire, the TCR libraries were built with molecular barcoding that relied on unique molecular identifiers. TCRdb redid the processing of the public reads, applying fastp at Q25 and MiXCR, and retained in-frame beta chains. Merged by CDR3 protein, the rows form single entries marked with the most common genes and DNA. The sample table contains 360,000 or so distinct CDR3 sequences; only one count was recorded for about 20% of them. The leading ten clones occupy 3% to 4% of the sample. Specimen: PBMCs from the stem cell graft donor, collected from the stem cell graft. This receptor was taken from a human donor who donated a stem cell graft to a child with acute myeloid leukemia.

The DNA sequence is as follows: TGTGCCAGCAGTCCCATTATAGGACAGGGGGGTGATGAGCAGTTCTTC. It encodes CASSPIIGQGGDEQFF. The V gene is TRBV7-9 and the J gene is TRBJ2-1; TRBD1 aligns with 10 central bases. CDR1 and CDR2, per the germline V gene (reference sequence), are SEHNR and FQNEAQ. V and J are trimmed by 6 bases and 8 bases, and the gene matches miss 13 bases of the junction. From cysteine to phenylalanine, the CDR3 is 16 amino acids long. The only DNA kept is the CDR3, 48 bases in frame from the first base.